This entry is about one TCR beta chain. These data are taken from a study of shared T cell receptors in the human thymus. This CDR3 contains 12 residues. The germline CDR1 and CDR2 sequences are GTSNPN and SVGIG (reference sequence). Between the trimmed V and J ends, which lost 4 bases and 4 bases, there was a span of 10 bases. The method was immunoSEQ multiplex PCR; TCRdb's version includes in-frame clones alone and lacks a portion of them. The table records 700,000 to 750,000 clones, approximately 85% of them present only once. These data also formed part of another study, on human thymus T cells. Per that study: Thymus tissue was removed during corrective cardiac surgery.

The TCR sequence derives from a girl less than two years old with a congenital heart defect. Material for sequencing was thymocytes. The rearrangement joins TRBV30 to TRBJ1-2; D unresolved. Written as DNA, the CDR3 is TGTGCCTGGAAAACAGCTCCCTATGGCTACACCTTC. Amino acids: CAWKTAPYGYTF.